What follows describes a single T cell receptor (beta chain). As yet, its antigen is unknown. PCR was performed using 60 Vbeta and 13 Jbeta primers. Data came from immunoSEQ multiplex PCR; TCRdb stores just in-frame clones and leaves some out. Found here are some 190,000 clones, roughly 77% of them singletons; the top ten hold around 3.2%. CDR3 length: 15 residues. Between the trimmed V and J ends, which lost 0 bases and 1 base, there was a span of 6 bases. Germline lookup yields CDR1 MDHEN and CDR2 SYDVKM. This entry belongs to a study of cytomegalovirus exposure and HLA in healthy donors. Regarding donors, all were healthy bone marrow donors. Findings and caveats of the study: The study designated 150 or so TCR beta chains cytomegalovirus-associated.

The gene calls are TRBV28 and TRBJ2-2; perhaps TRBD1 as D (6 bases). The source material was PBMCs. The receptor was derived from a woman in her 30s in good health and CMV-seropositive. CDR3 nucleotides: TGTGCCAGCAGTTTATGGGGACAGAACACCGGGGAGCTGTTTTTT. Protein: CASSLWGQNTGELFF.